The entry that follows covers one T cell receptor beta chain sequence. Data came from immunoSEQ multiplex PCR; TCRdb stores just in-frame clones and leaves some out. Of 300,000 to 400,000 clones listed, 88% are singletons. This record belongs to a study of Ad26.COV2.S vaccination and SARS-CoV-2 variants. Noted treatment: about 20 received Ad26.COV2.S at low or high dose, single or two shots; several received placebo; per-sample allocation not given. At day 63 after the first vaccine or placebo injection, samples were drawn. Germline V gene data show CDR1 as LNHDA and CDR2 as SQIVND (reference sequence). The V and J ends lost 6 bases and 4 bases respectively, with 12 bases between them. The CDR3 covers 14 residues.

The TCR was taken from a person between 18 and 65 years old who received the Ad26.COV2.S COVID-19 vaccine or a placebo. The source was peripheral blood, collected in a trial of Ad26.COV2.S vaccine versus placebo. J is TRBJ2-2 and V is TRBV19, with TRBD1 as a possible D gene (6 bases). Here the CDR3 DNA reads TGTGCCAGTAGACAGGGTTGGGGCACCGGGGAGCTGTTTTTT. It codes for CASRQGWGTGELFF.